This note documents a single T cell receptor beta chain sequence. Its antigen is undetermined. Repertoires were generated with immunoSEQ multiplex PCR, while TCRdb's copy carries only in-frame clones and drops some. The data contain 110,000 or so clones, about four fifths of them seen just once; the ten biggest clones take up 5% to 5.5%. Enrolled patients, whose metastatic non-small-cell lung cancer was chemo-refractory, received focal radiation plus CTLA-4 blockade with ipilimumab. The entry originates in a study of radiotherapy plus CTLA-4 blockade in lung cancer. As for the study in general: Among enrolled patients, over 15% responded and 25% to 35% achieved disease control.

General study findings and limits: An expansion of tumor-derived TCR clones occurred in blood after radiotherapy plus ipilimumab. How blood T cell clones changed early, along with interferon-beta, reportedly forecast response best.

The germline gives CDR1 MGHRA, CDR2 YSYEKL. J lost 5 bases, V lost 5 bases, and 12 bases had no gene match. The CDR3 totals 16 residues. The sample in question was peripheral blood, obtained from a patient treated with radiotherapy plus ipilimumab. This clonotype was obtained from a human donor with non-small cell lung cancer who had a partial response to radiotherapy plus ipilimumab. The chain combines TRBV4-1 with TRBJ1-1; the match to TRBD1 covers 9 bases. The CDR3 region is CASSSQPGQGSTEAFF. CDR3 sequence (DNA): TGCGCCAGCAGCTCACAACCGGGACAGGGAAGTACTGAAGCTTTCTTT.